Sequencing of this T cell receptor beta chain was carried out in a study of tumor-infiltrating lymphocytes in oesophageal squamous cell carcinoma (dated by TCRdb to the mid-2010s). The library came from PCR. The instrument given in TCRdb is Illumina HiSeq 2000. TCRdb itself trimmed the public reads at Q25 with fastp, ran MiXCR and retained productive beta chains. Here each entry gathers all rows of one CDR3 protein and keeps the most common genes and DNA. Counted in this sample were 15,000 to 20,000 distinct CDR3 sequences; around 50% of them appeared once. Less than 55% of the sample comes from the top ten. This clonotype was picked up a small number of times. Its cognate antigen has yet to be identified. No base quality values were provided; no much bigger clone lies one nucleotide off. Clipping removes 1 base from V and 11 bases from J, with 9 as the unmatched junction base count. From a lookup of the germline V gene, CDR1 and CDR2 are SGHVS and FQNEAQ. The CDR3, cysteine through phenylalanine, is 14 amino acids long. Just the 42-base CDR3 DNA is kept, in frame starting at base 1.

The chain links TRBV7-8 with TRBJ2-5, with 8 bases aligning to TRBD1. Sequenced sample: normal esophageal tissue next to the tumor. This receptor was taken from a female donor with esophageal squamous cell carcinoma. The DNA is as follows: TGTGCCAGCAGCTTAGGGGACAGGTCTCTTGAGCAGTACTTC. This encodes CASSLGDRSLEQYF. The full variable domain, with segments outside the CDR3 supplied by the reference TRBV7-8 and TRBJ2-5 proteins, appears as GAGVSQSPRYKVAKRGQDVALRCDPISGHVSLFWYQQALGQGPEFLTYFQNEAQLDKSGLPSDRFFAERPEGSVSTLKIQRTQQEDSAVYLCASSLGDRSLEQYFGPGTRLLVL.